These 13 T cell receptor beta chains were sequenced from one sample in a study of Graves' ophthalmopathy and Graves' hyperthyroidism. The study amplified TCR beta CDR3 regions using RNA transcripts. Following a first-round RT-PCR that used HTBI primers, a second-round multiplex PCR was carried out. TCRdb reprocessed the multiplex PCR reads via MiXCR and lists one record per CDR3 protein. Of about 590,000 distinct CDR3 sequences in the sample, under 45% were seen once. Sample: peripheral blood or thyroid tissue (not recorded which). The receptor set was obtained from an adult man with Graves' hyperthyroidism.

The chain combines TRBV29-1 with TRBJ2-7; D not resolved. V dropped 8 bases and J dropped 6 bases, with 20 bases sitting between them. Per germline, CDR1 SQVTM and CDR2 ANQGSEA. This CDR3 contains 13 residues. The CDR3 is CSSALNRDSEQYF. The CDR3, as DNA: TGCAGCAGTGCCTTAAACAGAGACTCCGAGCAGTACTTC.

This clonotype has a count of ten or more. The rearrangement joins TRBV3-1 to TRBJ2-5, with 10 nucleotides matching TRBD1. V shed 3 bases and J 7 bases; nucleotides not matched to a gene: 8. CDR1 LGHDT and CDR2 YNNKEL come from the germline V gene (reference sequence). The CDR3 has 15 amino acids. DNA of the CDR3: TGTGCCAGCAGCCAGGCCGGGACAGGGGACGGGACCCAGTACTTC. Residues: CASSQAGTGDGTQYF.

This sequence joins TRBV20-1 and TRBJ2-7; 10 positions match TRBD2. V lost 3 bases to trimming and J lost 6 bases; unmatched junction nucleotides: 14. This CDR3 contains 16 residues. CDR1 is DFQATT and CDR2 is SNEGSKA in the germline V gene (reference sequence). CDR3 sequence reads: CSASYVASGSRGEQYF. As DNA, the CDR3 is TGCAGTGCTAGTTATGTGGCTAGCGGGAGTCGGGGCGAGCAGTACTTC.

This clonotype has more than one count but fewer than ten. This chain uses TRBV15 with TRBJ1-2, with D unresolved. CDR3 length: 16 residues. Trimming left V 0 bases short and J 8 bases short, with 19 bases between. Germline V gene lookup returns CDR1 LNHNV and CDR2 YYDKDF (reference sequence). CDR3 amino acids: CATSRDINGHLGGYTF. For the CDR3, the DNA is TGTGCCACCAGCAGAGATATCAATGGCCATCTCGGGGGCTACACCTTC.

Many counts were recorded for this clonotype. V usage is TRBV24-1 and J usage is TRBJ2-5; D could derive from TRBD1 or TRBD2 (6 bases each). The CDR3 runs to 13 residues. The germline V gene encodes CDR1 KGHDR and CDR2 SFDVKD. V lost 9 bases and J 2 bases, leaving 12 bases between the germline ends. The CDR3 nucleotides are TGTGCCACCCAGAGGGGGGCTCAAGAGACCCAGTACTTC. Protein product: CATQRGAQETQYF.

CDR3 DNA: TGCAGCGTTGGAGAACAGGTGTACACTGAAGCTTTCTTT. Residues: CSVGEQVYTEAFF. The chain employs TRBV29-1 and TRBJ1-1; weak D call: TRBD1 (5 bases). Germline-derived CDR1 and CDR2 are SQVTM and ANQGSEA. Trimming pared 4 bases from V and 3 bases from J, leaving 12 bases between. The CDR3 sequence is 13 residues long.

In its sample, this clonotype was seen many times. This rearrangement joins TRBV20-1 to TRBJ2-7; TRBD1 aligns across 7 bases. Trimming removed 6 bases from V and 2 bases from J; junction bases left unmatched: 4. The length of the CDR3 is 12 residues. The germline gives CDR1 DFQATT, CDR2 SNEGSKA (reference sequence). The CDR3: CSAQTGPYEQYF. The CDR3 bases are TGCAGTGCCCAGACAGGGCCCTACGAGCAGTACTTC.

This clonotype has a handful of counts. This chain joins TRBV7-9 and TRBJ2-1; 7 nucleotides line up with TRBD2. V trimming: 5 bases; J trimming: 4 bases; junction bases outside the gene matches: 5. Germline loops: CDR1 SEHNR, CDR2 FQNEAQ (reference sequence). CDR3 length: 14 residues. The chain's CDR3 is CASSGGGAYNEQFF. The CDR3 DNA is TGTGCCAGCAGCGGCGGGGGAGCATACAATGAGCAGTTCTTC. Filled out from reference TRBV7-9 and TRBJ2-1, the complete variable domain reads DTGVSQNPRHKITKRGQNVTFRCDPISEHNRLYWYRQTLGQGPEFLTYFQNEAQLEKSRLLSDRFSAERPKGSFSTLEIQRTEQGDSAMYLCASSGGGAYNEQFFGPGTRLTVL.

The V call is TRBV7-9, the J call TRBJ2-5, with 10 bases aligning to TRBD2. CDR1 and CDR2 (germline): SEHNR, FQNEAQ (reference sequence). The ends lost 5 bases at V and 7 bases at J; junction bases unmatched: 10. The CDR3 is 15 residues long. The CDR3 sequence is CASSRERGGRGTQYF. In nucleotides, the CDR3 is TGTGCCAGCAGCCGGGAGCGGGGGGGCCGGGGGACCCAGTACTTC.

This clonotype came up a few times. The chain carries TRBV4-2 and TRBJ1-5, with 10 bases fitting TRBD1. Germline assignment: CDR1 LGHNA and CDR2 YNFKEQ. CDR3 length: 20 amino acids. Trimming took 5 bases from V and 1 from J; bases not matched to a gene: 17. DNA of the CDR3: TGTGCCAGCAGCAATAATATAGACAGGGGGCGTTTTTCAAGCAATCAGCCCCAGCATTTT. Residues: CASSNNIDRGRFSSNQPQHF.

This clonotype was counted ten times or more. The genes are TRBV20-1 and TRBJ1-5; D is uncertain. Between the trimmed V and J ends, which lost 3 bases and 1 base, there was a span of 10 bases. This CDR3 is built from 14 residues. Germline V lookup: CDR1 DFQATT, CDR2 SNEGSKA (reference sequence). CDR3 coding DNA: TGCAGTGCTAGCCCGACACACAGCAATCAGCCCCAGCATTTT. It specifies CSASPTHSNQPQHF.

This sequence joins TRBV7-4 and TRBJ2-7, with 9 nucleotides matching TRBD1. The CDR3 runs 17 residues. The germline gives CDR1 SGHVT, CDR2 SQSDAQ. Unmatched junction bases numbered 14, after V lost 5 bases and J lost 3 bases. CDR3 bases: TGTGCCAGCAGCCCGCGAGGCCCGGGACAGGGCAACTACGAGCAGTACTTC. Translated, it gives CASSPRGPGQGNYEQYF.

This clonotype appeared many times. The chain uses TRBV5-8 and TRBJ1-3; no firm D call. CDR1 and CDR2 (germline): SGHTS, YDEGEE. The CDR3 spans 13 residues. The V and J ends lost 4 bases and 0 bases respectively, with 5 bases between them. The CDR3 region is CASSPHSGNTIYF. CDR3 DNA sequence: TGTGCCAGCAGCCCCCACTCTGGAAACACCATATATTTT.